This TCR beta chain was obtained from a study of CD8 T cells in Susac syndrome. Study-wide points: Sixteen Susac-specific public clones were found in total CD8+ repertoires and five in CD8+ TEMRA repertoires. In TEMRA cells and active patients, CD8+ clonal expansion in Susac reached its peak.

RNA was extracted with the RNeasy kit, and a quantity of roughly 0.5 to 1 ug was reverse transcribed using random hexamers. The TCR beta CDR3 was amplified by immunoSEQ multiplex PCR across 54 Vbeta, 13 Jbeta. A single record per CDR3 protein comes from TCRdb applying MiXCR to the immunoSEQ multiplex PCR reads. The sample has about 100,000 distinct CDR3 sequences, around 95% seen once. This clonotype was recorded only once. Its antigen is unknown. Germline V gene sequence: CDR1 PRHDT, CDR2 FYEKMQ (reference sequence). The CDR3 totals 14 residues. With V trimmed by 5 bases and J by 5 bases, 9 bases remained unmatched. TEMRA cells were FACS-enriched, with CD8+ and CD4+ T cells isolated negatively.

The sequencing sample was made of CD8+ T cells from PBMCs. The sequence came from a human donor with Susac syndrome. The chain uses TRBV13 and TRBJ2-7; 7 nucleotides match TRBD2. The CDR3 nucleotides read TGTGCCAGCAGCCACCCGACTAGCAGCCACGAGCAGTACTTC. As protein: CASSHPTSSHEQYF.